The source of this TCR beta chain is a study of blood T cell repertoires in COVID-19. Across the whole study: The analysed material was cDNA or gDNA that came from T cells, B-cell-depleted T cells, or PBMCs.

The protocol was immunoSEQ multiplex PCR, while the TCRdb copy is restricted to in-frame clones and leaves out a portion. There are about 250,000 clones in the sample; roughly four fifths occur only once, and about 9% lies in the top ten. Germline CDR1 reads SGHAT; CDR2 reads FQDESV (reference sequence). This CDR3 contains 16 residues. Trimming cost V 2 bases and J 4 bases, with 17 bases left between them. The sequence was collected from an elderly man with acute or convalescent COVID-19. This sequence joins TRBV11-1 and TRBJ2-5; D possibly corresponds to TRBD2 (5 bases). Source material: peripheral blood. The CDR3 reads CASSLWEPGSGETQYF. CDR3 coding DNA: TGTGCCAGCAGCTTATGGGAGCCGGGGAGCGGAGAGACCCAGTACTTC.